This T cell receptor beta chain was obtained from a study of T cells in Graves' hyperthyroidism and ophthalmopathy. Study outcomes and limitations: Researchers report that a 13 V-J model separated ophthalmopathy from stable hyperthyroidism.

Hyperthyroidism in the patients, aged 18 to 65, was newly diagnosed and under 2 months in duration. RNA transcripts gave rise to amplified TCR beta CDR3 regions. A first-round RT-PCR of the TCR CDR3 used the HTBI primer set. Using its own MiXCR run on the multiplex PCR reads, TCRdb lists one record per CDR3 protein. The sample includes some 800,000 distinct CDR3 sequences, over 35% seen only once; the top ten take around 10%. This clonotype was detected a few times. Its antigen is currently unknown. The sequenced sample consisted of blood. The receptor was derived from a man between 18 and 35 years old with Graves' hyperthyroidism.

This CDR3 reads CASRSYASHQPQHF. The CDR3 bases are TGTGCCAGCAGGTCTTACGCCTCCCATCAGCCCCAGCATTTT. The chain recombines TRBV6-5 with TRBJ1-5; D unresolved. The CDR3 loop spans 14 amino acids. V was pared by 6 bases and J by 5 bases, with 14 bases between. Germline loops: CDR1 MNHEY, CDR2 SVGAGI.